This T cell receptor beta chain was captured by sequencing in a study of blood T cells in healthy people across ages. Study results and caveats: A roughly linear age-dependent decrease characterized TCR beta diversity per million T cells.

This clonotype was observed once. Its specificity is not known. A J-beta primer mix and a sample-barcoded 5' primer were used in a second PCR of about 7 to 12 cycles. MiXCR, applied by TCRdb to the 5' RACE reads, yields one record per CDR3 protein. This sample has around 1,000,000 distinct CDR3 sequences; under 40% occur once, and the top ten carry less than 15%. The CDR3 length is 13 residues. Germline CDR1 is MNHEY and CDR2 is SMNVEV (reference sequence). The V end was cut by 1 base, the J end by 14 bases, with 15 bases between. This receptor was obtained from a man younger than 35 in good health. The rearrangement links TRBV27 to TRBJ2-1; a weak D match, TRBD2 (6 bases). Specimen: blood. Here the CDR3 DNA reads TGTGCCAGCAGTTTATGGGGAGGCTCTTCTGAGTTCTTC. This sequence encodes CASSLWGGSSEFF.